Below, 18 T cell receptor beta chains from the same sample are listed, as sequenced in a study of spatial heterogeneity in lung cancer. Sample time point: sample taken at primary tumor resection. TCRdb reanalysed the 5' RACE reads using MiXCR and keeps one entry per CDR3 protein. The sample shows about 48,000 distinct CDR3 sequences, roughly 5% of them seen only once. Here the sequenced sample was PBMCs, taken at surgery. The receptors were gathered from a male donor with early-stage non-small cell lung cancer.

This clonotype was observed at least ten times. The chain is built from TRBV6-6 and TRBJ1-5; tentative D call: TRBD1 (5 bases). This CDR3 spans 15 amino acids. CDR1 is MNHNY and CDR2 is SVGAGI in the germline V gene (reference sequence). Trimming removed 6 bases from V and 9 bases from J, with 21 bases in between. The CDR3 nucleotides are TGTGCCAGCAGCCTACCCGTGGGGCCGGGGGGGCCCCAGCATTTT. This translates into CASSLPVGPGGPQHF.

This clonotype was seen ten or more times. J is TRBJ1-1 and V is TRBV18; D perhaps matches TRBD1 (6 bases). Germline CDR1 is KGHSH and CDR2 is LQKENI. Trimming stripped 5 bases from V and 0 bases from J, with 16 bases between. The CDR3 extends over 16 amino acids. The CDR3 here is CASSATKDSLNTEAFF. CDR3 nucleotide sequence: TGTGCCAGCTCAGCCACGAAGGACAGCCTGAACACTGAAGCTTTCTTT.

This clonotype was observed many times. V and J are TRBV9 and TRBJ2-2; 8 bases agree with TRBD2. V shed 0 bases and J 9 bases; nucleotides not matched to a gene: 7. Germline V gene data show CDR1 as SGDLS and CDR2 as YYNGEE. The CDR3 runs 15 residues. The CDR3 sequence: CASSVDSGMARELFF. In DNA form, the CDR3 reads TGTGCCAGCAGCGTAGATAGCGGGATGGCGAGGGAGCTGTTTTTT.

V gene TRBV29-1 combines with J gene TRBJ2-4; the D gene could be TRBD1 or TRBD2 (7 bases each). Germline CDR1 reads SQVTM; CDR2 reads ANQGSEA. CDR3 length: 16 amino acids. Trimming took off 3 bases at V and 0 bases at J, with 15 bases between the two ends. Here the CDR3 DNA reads TGCAGCGTTGAGGGAGGGACAGAGTTAGCCAAAAACATTCAGTACTTC. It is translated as CSVEGGTELAKNIQYF.

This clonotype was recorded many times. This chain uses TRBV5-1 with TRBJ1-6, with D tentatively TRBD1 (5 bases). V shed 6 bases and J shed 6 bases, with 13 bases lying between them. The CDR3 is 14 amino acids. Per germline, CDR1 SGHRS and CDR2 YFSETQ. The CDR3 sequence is CASTPGTTNSPLHF. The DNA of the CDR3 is TGCGCCAGCACCCCCGGGACGACTAATTCACCCCTCCACTTT.

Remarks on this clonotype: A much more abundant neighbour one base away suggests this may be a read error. CDR3 in amino acids: CASSSIRANTDAQYF. CDR3 sequence (DNA): TGTGCCAGCAGCTCGATTCGTGCAAACACAGATGCGCAGTATTTT. V usage is TRBV11-2 and J usage is TRBJ2-3, with D unresolved. The length of the CDR3 is 15 residues. Germline lookup yields CDR1 SGHAT and CDR2 FQNNGV.

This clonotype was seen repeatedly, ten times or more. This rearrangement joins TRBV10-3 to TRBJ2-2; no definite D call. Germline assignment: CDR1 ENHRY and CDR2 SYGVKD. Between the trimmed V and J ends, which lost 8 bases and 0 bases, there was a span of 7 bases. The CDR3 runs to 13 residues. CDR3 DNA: TGTGCCATCGGGCCTGCGAACACCGGGGAGCTGTTTTTT. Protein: CAIGPANTGELFF.

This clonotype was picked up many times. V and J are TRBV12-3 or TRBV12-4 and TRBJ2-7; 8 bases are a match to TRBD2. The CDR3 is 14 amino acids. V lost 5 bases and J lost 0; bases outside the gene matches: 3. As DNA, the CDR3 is TGTGCCAGCAGTCTACTAGCGGCCTCCTACGAGCAGTACTTC. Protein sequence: CASSLLAASYEQYF.

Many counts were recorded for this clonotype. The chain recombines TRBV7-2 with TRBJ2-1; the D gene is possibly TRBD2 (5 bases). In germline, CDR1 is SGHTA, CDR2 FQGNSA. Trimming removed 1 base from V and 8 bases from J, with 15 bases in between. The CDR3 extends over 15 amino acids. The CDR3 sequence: CASSLVGTPGDEQFF. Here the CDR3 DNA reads TGTGCCAGCAGCTTAGTCGGTACCCCCGGGGATGAGCAGTTCTTC.

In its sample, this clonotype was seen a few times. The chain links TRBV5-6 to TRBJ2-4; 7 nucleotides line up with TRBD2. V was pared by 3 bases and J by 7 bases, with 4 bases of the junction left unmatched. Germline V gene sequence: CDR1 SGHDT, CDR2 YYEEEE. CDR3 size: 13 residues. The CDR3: CASSYGLVNIQYF. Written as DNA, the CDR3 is TGTGCCAGCAGCTACGGACTAGTGAACATTCAGTACTTC.

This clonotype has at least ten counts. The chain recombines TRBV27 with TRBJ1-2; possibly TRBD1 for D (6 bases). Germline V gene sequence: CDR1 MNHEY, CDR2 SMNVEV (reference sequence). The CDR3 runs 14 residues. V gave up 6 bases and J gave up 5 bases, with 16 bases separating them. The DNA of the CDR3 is TGTGCCAGCAGCCCCGGGGGCGTAGGATATGGCTACACCTTC. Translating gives CASSPGGVGYGYTF.

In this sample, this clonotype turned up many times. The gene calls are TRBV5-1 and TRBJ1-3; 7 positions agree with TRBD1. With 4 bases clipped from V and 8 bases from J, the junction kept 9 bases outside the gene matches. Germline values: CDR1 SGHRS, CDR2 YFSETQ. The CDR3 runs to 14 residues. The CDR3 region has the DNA TGCGCCAGCAGCCTTCGGGACAGCAAAGACACCATATATTTT. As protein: CASSLRDSKDTIYF. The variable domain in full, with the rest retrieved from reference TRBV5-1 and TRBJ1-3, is KAGVTQTPRYLIKTRGQQVTLSCSPISGHRSVSWYQQTPGQGLQFLFEYFSETQRNKGNFPGRFSGRQFSNSRSEMNVSTLELGDSALYLCASSLRDSKDTIYFGEGSWLTVV.

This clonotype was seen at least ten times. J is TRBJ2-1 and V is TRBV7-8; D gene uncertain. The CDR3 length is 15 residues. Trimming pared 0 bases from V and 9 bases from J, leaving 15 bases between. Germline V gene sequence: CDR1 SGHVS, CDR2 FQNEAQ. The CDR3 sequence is CASSLAGQTTGEQFF. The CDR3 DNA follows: TGTGCCAGCAGCTTAGCCGGCCAGACCACTGGTGAGCAGTTCTTC.

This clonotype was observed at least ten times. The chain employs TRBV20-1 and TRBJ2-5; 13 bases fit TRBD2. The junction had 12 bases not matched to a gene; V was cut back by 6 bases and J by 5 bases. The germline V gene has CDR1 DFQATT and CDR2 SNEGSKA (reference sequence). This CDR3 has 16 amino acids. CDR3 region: CSASPGLAGVGETQYF. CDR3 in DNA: TGCAGTGCAAGTCCCGGACTAGCGGGAGTTGGGGAGACCCAGTACTTC.

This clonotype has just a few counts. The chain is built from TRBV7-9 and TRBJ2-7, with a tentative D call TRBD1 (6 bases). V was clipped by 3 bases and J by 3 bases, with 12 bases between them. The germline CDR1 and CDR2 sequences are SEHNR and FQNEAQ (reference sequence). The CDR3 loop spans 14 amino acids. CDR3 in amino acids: CASSLGAANYEQYF. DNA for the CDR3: TGTGCCAGCAGCTTGGGGGCAGCGAACTACGAGCAGTACTTC.

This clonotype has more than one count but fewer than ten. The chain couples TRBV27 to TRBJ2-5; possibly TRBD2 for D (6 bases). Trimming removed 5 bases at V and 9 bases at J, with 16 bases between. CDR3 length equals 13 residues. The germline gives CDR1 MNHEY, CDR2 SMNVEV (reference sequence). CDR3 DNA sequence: TGTGCCAGCAGTGGACCGGGACCGGGGGCCCAGTACTTC. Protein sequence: CASSGPGPGAQYF.

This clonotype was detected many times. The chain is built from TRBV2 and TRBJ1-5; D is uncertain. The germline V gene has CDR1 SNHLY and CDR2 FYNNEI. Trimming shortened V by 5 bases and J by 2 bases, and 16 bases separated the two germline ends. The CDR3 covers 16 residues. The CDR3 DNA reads TGTGCCAGCAGTCCCTCTGAGAGGCGGGGCAATCAGCCCCAGCATTTT. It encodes CASSPSERRGNQPQHF.

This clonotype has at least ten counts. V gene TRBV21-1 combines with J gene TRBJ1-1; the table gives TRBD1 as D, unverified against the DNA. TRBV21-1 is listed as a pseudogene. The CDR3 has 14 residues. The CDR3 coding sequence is TGTGCCAGCAGCCCCCCTGAGGGGCGGATCGGAGCTTTCTTT. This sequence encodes CASSPPEGRIGAFF.